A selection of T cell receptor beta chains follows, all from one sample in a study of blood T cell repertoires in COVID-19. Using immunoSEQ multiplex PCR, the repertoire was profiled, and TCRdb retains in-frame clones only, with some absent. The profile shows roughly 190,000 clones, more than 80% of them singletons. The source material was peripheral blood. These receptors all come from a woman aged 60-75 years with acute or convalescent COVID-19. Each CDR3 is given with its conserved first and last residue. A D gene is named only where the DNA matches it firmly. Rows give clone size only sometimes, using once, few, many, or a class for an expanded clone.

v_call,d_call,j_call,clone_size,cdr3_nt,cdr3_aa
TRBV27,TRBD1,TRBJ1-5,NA,TGTGCCAGCAGTTTATCCCCTGGACAGGGCAGGCAGCCCCAGCATTTT,CASSLSPGQGRQPQHF
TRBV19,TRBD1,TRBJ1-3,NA,TGTGCCAGTAGTAAACCCAGGGGACAGGGACTAAACACCATATATTTT,CASSKPRGQGLNTIYF
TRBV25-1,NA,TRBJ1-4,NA,TGTGCCAGCAGTGAATCAGGATCGGGGGAAAAACTGTTTTTT,CASSESGSGEKLFF
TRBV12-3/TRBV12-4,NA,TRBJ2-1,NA,TGTGCCAGCAGTTTAAGCGCAGGGGCTGAGCAGTTCTTC,CASSLSAGAEQFF
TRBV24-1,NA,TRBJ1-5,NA,TGTGCCACCAGTGATGGGGGGAGGGGTAGCAATCAGCCCCAGCATTTT,CATSDGGRGSNQPQHF
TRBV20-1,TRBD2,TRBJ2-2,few,TGCAGTGCTAGTGTAGCGGGAGGGCGCACCGGGGAGCTGTTTTTT,CSASVAGGRTGELFF
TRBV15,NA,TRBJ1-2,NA,TGTGCCACCAGCAGAGAGGGCGGGGCCTTAGGCTACACCTTC,CATSREGGALGYTF
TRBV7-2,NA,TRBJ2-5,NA,TGTGCCAGCAGCCAAGGGGGTAGGGAGACCCAGTACTTC,CASSQGGRETQYF
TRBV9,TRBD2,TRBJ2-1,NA,TGTGCCAGCAGCGTAGGATCGGGACTAGTTTCGCATGAGCAGTTCTTC,CASSVGSGLVSHEQFF
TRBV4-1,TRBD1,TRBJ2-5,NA,TGCGCCAGCAGCCAAGCAGGACAGGGAGTCGGGACCCAGTACTTC,CASSQAGQGVGTQYF
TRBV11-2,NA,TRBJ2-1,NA,TGTGCCAGCAGCTCAGTCCGGGACTCCCCCAATGAGCAGTTCTTC,CASSSVRDSPNEQFF
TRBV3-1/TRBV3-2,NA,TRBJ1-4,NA,TGTGCCAGCAGCCTCAGAGGGGGTGAAAAACTGTTTTTT,CASSLRGGEKLFF
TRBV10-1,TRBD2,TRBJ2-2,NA,TGCGCCAGCATGGGAGGGTGGGGATCCGGGGAGCTGTTTTTT,CASMGGWGSGELFF
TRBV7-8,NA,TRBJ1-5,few,TGTGCCAGCAGCTTAGTAGCCCAGGCGGGGGTAAGCAATCAGCCCCAGCATTTT,CASSLVAQAGVSNQPQHF
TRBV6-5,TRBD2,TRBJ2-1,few,TGTGCCAGCAGTTACTCGAGCGGGGGGGCCTACAATGAGCAGTTCTTC,CASSYSSGGAYNEQFF
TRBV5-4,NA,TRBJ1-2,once,TGTGCCAGCAGCTTGGGGGCAGGAATGAACTATGGCTACACCTTC,CASSLGAGMNYGYTF
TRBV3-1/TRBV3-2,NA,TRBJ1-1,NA,TGTGCCAGCAGCCTCAGAGAGGTGGGCACTGAAGCTTTCTTT,CASSLREVGTEAFF
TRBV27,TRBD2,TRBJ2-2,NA,TGTGCCAGCAGTTACCTGGGACTAGCGGGAGCGGCCGGGGAGCTGTTTTTT,CASSYLGLAGAAGELFF
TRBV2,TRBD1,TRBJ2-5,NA,TGTGCCAGCAGTGGCGGGACAGGCCGCGAGACCCAGTACTTC,CASSGGTGRETQYF
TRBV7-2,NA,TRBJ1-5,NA,TGTGCCAGCAGCTTAGAAGCGACTGATCAGCCCCAGCATTTT,CASSLEATDQPQHF
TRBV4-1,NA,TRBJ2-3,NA,TGCGCCAGCAGCCAAGGCGGGATGGGCACAGATACGCAGTATTTT,CASSQGGMGTDTQYF
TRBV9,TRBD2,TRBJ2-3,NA,TGTGCCAGCAGCGTAACTAGCGGGTCCGCAGATACGCAGTATTTT,CASSVTSGSADTQYF
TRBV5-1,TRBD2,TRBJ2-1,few,TGCGCCAGCGCTCTAGCGGGAGGTGGGGATAATGAGCAGTTCTTC,CASALAGGGDNEQFF
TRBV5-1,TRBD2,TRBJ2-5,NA,TGCGCCAGCAGCCCCGGAATAGCGGGGAGAGAGACCCAGTACTTC,CASSPGIAGRETQYF
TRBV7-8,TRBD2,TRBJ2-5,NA,TGTGCCAGCAGCTTAGAGGTCCAGACTAGCGGGAGTTTGGAGGAAGAGACCCAGTACTTC,CASSLEVQTSGSLEEETQYF
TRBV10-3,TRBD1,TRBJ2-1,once,TGTGCCATCGCCGGGACAGGGGCTGAGCAGTTCTTC,CAIAGTGAEQFF
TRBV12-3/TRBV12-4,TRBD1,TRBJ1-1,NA,TGTGCCAGCAGCACCGGGACAGACACTGAAGCTTTCTTT,CASSTGTDTEAFF
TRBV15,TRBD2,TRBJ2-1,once,TGTGCCACCAGGCCGGGACTAGCGGGGGGGGCTGAGCAGTTCTTC,CATRPGLAGGAEQFF
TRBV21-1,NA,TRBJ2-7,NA,TGTGCCAGCAGCGGGTCGGACAGGGAAGAATCCTACGAGCAGTACTTC,CASSGSDREESYEQYF
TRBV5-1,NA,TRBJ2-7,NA,TGCGCCAGCAGCCCCTGGACTTCCTACGAGCAGTACTTC,CASSPWTSYEQYF
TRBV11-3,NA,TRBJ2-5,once,TGTGCCAGCAGCTTCGTAGGGGAAACCCAGTACTTC,CASSFVGETQYF
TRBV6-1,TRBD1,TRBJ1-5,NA,TGTGCCAGCAGTGAAGTGACAGGGGGCGCGTCAAGTCAGCCCCAGCATTTT,CASSEVTGGASSQPQHF
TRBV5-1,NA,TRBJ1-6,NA,TGCGCCAGCAGCCTGGACACCTATAATTCACCCCTCCACTTT,CASSLDTYNSPLHF
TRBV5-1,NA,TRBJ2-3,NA,TGCGCCAGCAGCTTTAGCGGAGCTAGCACAGATACGCAGTATTTT,CASSFSGASTDTQYF
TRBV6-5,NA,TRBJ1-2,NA,TGTGCCAGCAGTTACGGGACACCGTATGGCTACACCTTC,CASSYGTPYGYTF
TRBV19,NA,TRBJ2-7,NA,TGTGCCAGTAGCCCGGACTGGATGGGGGAGCAGTACTTC,CASSPDWMGEQYF
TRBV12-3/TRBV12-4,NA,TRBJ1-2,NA,TGTGCCAGCAGTTTTAGCTCGGGAAGCTACACCTTC,CASSFSSGSYTF
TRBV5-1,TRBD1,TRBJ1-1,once,TGCGCCAGCAGCTACTCACCCGGGACAGGGGGCTGGGACACTGAAGCTTTCTTT,CASSYSPGTGGWDTEAFF
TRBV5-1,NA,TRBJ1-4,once,TGCGCCAGCAGCTTGTCAGGGGCCAATGAAAAACTGTTTTTT,CASSLSGANEKLFF
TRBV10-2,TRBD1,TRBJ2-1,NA,TGCGCCAGCAAGAGGGGGCAGGTCAATGAGCAGTTCTTC,CASKRGQVNEQFF